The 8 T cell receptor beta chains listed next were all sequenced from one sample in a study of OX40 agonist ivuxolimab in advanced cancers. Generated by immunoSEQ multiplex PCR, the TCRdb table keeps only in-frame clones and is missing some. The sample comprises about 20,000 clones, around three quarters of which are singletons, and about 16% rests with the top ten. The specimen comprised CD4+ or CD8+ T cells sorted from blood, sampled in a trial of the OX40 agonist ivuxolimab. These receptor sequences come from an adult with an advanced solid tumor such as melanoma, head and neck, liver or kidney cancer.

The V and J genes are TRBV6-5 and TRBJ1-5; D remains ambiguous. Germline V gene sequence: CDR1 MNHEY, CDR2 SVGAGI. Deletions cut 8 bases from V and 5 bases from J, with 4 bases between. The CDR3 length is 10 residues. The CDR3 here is CASGDQPQHF. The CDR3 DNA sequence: TGTGCCAGCGGTGATCAGCCCCAGCATTTT.

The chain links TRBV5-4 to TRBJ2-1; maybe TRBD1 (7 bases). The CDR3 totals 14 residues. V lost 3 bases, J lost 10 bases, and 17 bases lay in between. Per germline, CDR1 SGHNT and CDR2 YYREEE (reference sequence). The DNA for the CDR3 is TGTGCCAGCAGCTCACTCTCACAGGGGAGGGAGCAGTTCTTC. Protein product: CASSSLSQGREQFF.

CDR3 residues: CASSLTFGTQETQYF. The CDR3, as DNA: TGTGCCAGCAGCTTAACCTTCGGTACCCAAGAGACCCAGTACTTC. The rearrangement joins TRBV7-3 to TRBJ2-5; D gene uncertain. Germline V lookup: CDR1 SGHTA, CDR2 FQGTGA. The CDR3 totals 15 residues. V lost 0 bases and J lost 1, with 9 bases in between.

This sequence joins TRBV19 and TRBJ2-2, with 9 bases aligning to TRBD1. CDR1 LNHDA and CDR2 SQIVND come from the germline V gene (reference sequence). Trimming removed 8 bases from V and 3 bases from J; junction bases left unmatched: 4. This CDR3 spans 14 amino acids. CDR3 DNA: TGTGCCAGTTACAGGGGGCGTCACACCGGGGAGCTGTTTTTT. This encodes CASYRGRHTGELFF.

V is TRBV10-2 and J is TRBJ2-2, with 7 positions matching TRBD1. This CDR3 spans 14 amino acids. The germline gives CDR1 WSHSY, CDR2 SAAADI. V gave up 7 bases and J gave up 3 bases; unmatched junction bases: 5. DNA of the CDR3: TGCGCCAGCACCAGGGGGTCCGACACCGGGGAGCTGTTTTTT. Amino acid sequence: CASTRGSDTGELFF.

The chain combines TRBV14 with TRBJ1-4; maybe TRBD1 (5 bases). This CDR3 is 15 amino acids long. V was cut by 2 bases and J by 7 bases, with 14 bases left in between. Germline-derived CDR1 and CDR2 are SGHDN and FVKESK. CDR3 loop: CASSQQAGWGEKLFF. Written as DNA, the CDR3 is TGTGCCAGCAGCCAACAGGCAGGGTGGGGTGAAAAACTGTTTTTT.

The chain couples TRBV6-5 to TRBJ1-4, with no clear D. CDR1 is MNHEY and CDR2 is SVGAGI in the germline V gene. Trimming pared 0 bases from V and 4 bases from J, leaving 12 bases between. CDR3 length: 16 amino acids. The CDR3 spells CASSYSTQTDNEKLFF. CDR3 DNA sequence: TGTGCCAGCAGTTACTCAACGCAGACCGATAATGAAAAACTGTTTTTT.

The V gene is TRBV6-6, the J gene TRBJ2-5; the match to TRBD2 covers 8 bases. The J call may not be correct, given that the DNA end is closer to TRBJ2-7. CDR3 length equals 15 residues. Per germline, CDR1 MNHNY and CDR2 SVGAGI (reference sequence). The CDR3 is CASSATSGSSYEQYF. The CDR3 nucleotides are TGTGCCAGCAGTGCAACTAGCGGCAGCTCCTACGAGCAGTACTTC.